This T cell receptor (beta chain) came from a study of CD8 T cells in Susac syndrome (dated by TCRdb to about 2019). Looking at the study overall: The study used repertoire sequencing to test whether antigen drove CD8+ T cell activation and differentiation in Susac syndrome.

Points on this clonotype: The specificity of this receptor is unknown. Per-nucleotide qualities are absent, and no much larger clonotype sits a single base away.

Overall study results and their limits: The number of individuals in the TCR sequencing and HLA analysis was acknowledged as relatively small.

Peripheral blood CD8+ and CD4+ T cells from healthy donors, Susac syndrome patients and multiple sclerosis patients were profiled using high-throughput TCR beta sequencing. Healthy donors were included as age- and sex-matched controls. Bulk CD8+ and CD4+ T cells were purified by magnetic negative isolation, whereas CD8+ TEMRA cells were enriched by FACS. Blood was collected in EDTA tubes and processed within 24 hours, with PBMCs isolated through density gradient centrifugation. PBMCs intended for TCR sequencing were cryopreserved in liquid nitrogen and were subsequently thawed in a 37 degrees C water bath. The sorted or isolated CD4+, CD8+ and CD8+ TEMRA cells reached a purity of at least 90%. RNA was extracted using the RNeasy kit, and roughly 0.5 to 1 ug of the RNA was reverse transcribed with random hexamers. The immunoSEQ multiplex PCR assay, which covers 54 Vbeta and 13 Jbeta segments, was used to amplify TCR beta CDR3 regions. To correct PCR amplification bias, a synthetic template baseline was used for both primer optimization and computational correction. Per the authors' processing: Only productive sequences were kept, with reads annotated to V, D and J genes according to IMGT and analyzed in immunoSEQ Analyzer. To calculate clonality, Shannon entropy was normalized by log2 of the number of productive unique sequences and then subtracted from one. For each patient and control, public and private clones were evaluated among the 100 most prevalent clones. Clones were defined as Susac-specific if absent from the healthy and MS cohorts, from around 1,000 published viral clones and from other ImmuneACCESS disease sequences. TCRdb ran its own pipeline on the public reads, namely fastp trimming at Q25 and MiXCR clone calling, and kept in-frame beta chains. Each CDR3 protein gets just one entry, which takes the most common genes and DNA from the rows behind it. TCRdb assigned the V and J calls; the authors' analysis was not used. Within this sample are some 200,000 distinct CDR3 sequences, with about 95% of them counted one time only. 0.085% to 0.11% of the sample lies in the top ten.

Looking up the germline V gene (reference sequence) yields CDR1 DFQATT and CDR2 SNEGSKA. V and J are truncated by 3 bases and 3 bases respectively, leaving an intervening sequence of 12 bases. The CDR3 measures 14 amino acids from cysteine to phenylalanine. CDR3 DNA only is kept here, 42 bases in frame from base 1. The sequenced material came from CD4+ T cells from PBMCs. The sequence derives from a human donor in good health. The chain joins TRBV20-1 to TRBJ1-5, with the D segment identity uncertain. The CDR3 amino acid sequence is: CSARNSLTNQPQHF. The nucleotides read TGCAGTGCTAGGAACAGCCTAACCAATCAGCCCCAGCATTTT.